The clone carrying this T cell receptor (beta chain) was counted a few times. 13 Jbeta primers and 60 Vbeta primers were used for the PCR. Original processing notes: Later work found approximately 87 million unique TCR beta chains, with approximately 12 million shared. Using immunoSEQ multiplex PCR, the repertoire was profiled, and TCRdb retains in-frame clones only, with some absent. D and trimming come from the DNA, and the V and J calls and clone size come from that table. The table lists around 200,000 clones, 60% to 80% of them singletons. These data belong to a study of cytomegalovirus exposure and HLA in healthy donors. The ends were cut back, 7 bases at V and 8 bases at J, with 23 bases in the middle. The CDR3 runs 15 residues. Germline CDR1 is MDHEN and CDR2 is SYDVKM.

The V gene is TRBV28, the J gene TRBJ1-2, with D maybe TRBD1 (6 bases). This TCR was sampled from a male donor in good health and CMV-seronegative. The specimen was PBMCs. CDR3 bases: TGTGCCAGCACCAATTCCCGACCGGGACAACGGGGCTACACCTTC. It yields the protein CASTNSRPGQRGYTF.